This entry lists 4 T cell receptor beta chains sequenced from one sample in a study of T cells in Graves' hyperthyroidism and ophthalmopathy. Amplified TCR beta CDR3 regions derived from RNA transcripts. The HTBI primer set served for first-round RT-PCR of the TCR CDR3. TCRdb redid the calling of the multiplex PCR reads with MiXCR, one entry per CDR3 protein. Here the sample spans approximately 420,000 distinct CDR3 sequences, about 15% being singletons. Material for sequencing was blood. All receptors derive from a woman aged 30 to 39 with Graves' hyperthyroidism.

There are many counts of this clonotype. The chain couples TRBV11-1 to TRBJ2-1, with D hard to call. CDR1 SGHAT and CDR2 FQDESV come from the germline V gene (reference sequence). V lost 1 base to trimming and J lost 0 bases, with 7 bases between them. CDR3 length: 15 residues. CDR3 nucleotide sequence: TGTGCCAGCAGCTTAGTGTCTAACTCCTACAATGAGCAGTTCTTC. This gives the protein CASSLVSNSYNEQFF.

The chain employs TRBV2 and TRBJ1-2, with a tentative D call TRBD1 (6 bases). CDR3 length equals 15 residues. The germline V gene encodes CDR1 SNHLY and CDR2 FYNNEI. Trimming shortened V by 4 bases and J by 3 bases, and 15 bases separated the two germline ends. The CDR3 DNA is TGTGCCAGCAGTGCAGTGGCCAGGGGTGACTATGGCTACACCTTC. Amino acid sequence: CASSAVARGDYGYTF.

This clonotype has a count of ten or more. J is TRBJ2-3 and V is TRBV28; a weak D match, TRBD2 (5 bases). This CDR3 is 13 amino acids long. Trimming stripped 8 bases from V and 2 bases from J, with 11 bases between. Germline V CDR1 and CDR2: MDHEN, SYDVKM. CDR3 sequence: CASRGLLTDTQYF. The CDR3, as DNA: TGTGCCAGCCGAGGACTCCTCACAGATACGCAGTATTTT.

The gene calls are TRBV25-1 and TRBJ1-3, with D unclear. Between the trimmed V and J ends, which lost 2 bases and 4 bases, there was a span of 12 bases. The CDR3 contains 15 residues. Germline assignment: CDR1 MGHDK and CDR2 SYGVNS. CDR3 sequence (DNA): TGTGCCAGCAGTGAAGGCGGTGCGTCCGGAAACACCATATATTTT. Translation: CASSEGGASGNTIYF.